One and the same sample provided the 5 T cell receptor beta chains below, sequenced in a study of blood T cells in healthy people across ages (dated by TCRdb to about 2015). Preparation of the library involved 5' RACE. Sequencing was performed on an Illumina HiSeq 2500. A second PCR of roughly 6 to 11 cycles was run with a J-beta primer mix and a sample-barcoded 5' primer. The raw public reads went through TCRdb reprocessing: fastp at Q25, MiXCR clone calling, in-frame beta chains kept. For every CDR3 protein sequence, its rows merge into one entry that carries the most common genes and DNA. The table for this sample lists about 780,000 distinct CDR3 sequences; around half of them were counted only once. The top ten hold 15% to 20% of the sample. The sample taken for sequencing was blood. The receptors stem from an elderly man in good health.

This chain links TRBV27 with TRBJ1-2; D is perhaps TRBD1 (5 bases). Germline CDR1 and CDR2: MNHEY and SMNVEV (reference sequence). V was clipped by 5 bases and J by 2 bases, with 12 bases between them. The CDR3 spans 14 residues. The CDR3 loop reads CASSAYRDNYGYTF. Written as DNA, the CDR3 is TGTGCCAGCAGTGCCTACCGGGACAACTATGGCTACACCTTC.

The sample holds many counts of this clonotype. The J gene is TRBJ2-3, the V gene TRBV12-3 or TRBV12-4; D is uncertain. Trimming shortened V by 3 bases and J by 1 base, and 8 bases separated the two germline ends. The CDR3 has 14 amino acids. The CDR3 DNA reads as TGTGCCAGCAGTTTGAGAGTGGGCACAGATACGCAGTATTTT. Translating it yields CASSLRVGTDTQYF.

The chain links TRBV27 to TRBJ2-1; TRBD1 aligns across 9 bases. Losses at the gene ends were 2 bases for V and 14 bases for J; bases not matched to a gene: 4. The V gene's germline CDR1 is MNHEY and CDR2 SMNVEV (reference sequence). This CDR3 is 12 amino acids long. The CDR3 here is CASSLGDREKFF. CDR3 sequence (DNA): TGTGCCAGCAGTTTAGGGGACAGGGAAAAGTTCTTC.

This clonotype was seen repeatedly, ten times or more. This chain connects TRBV3-1 to TRBJ2-1; 10 bases are a match to TRBD2. The CDR3 spans 14 residues. V lost 6 bases, J lost 7 bases, and 6 bases stayed unmatched. Germline V gives CDR1 LGHDT, CDR2 YNNKEL (reference sequence). CDR3 DNA: TGTGCCAGCAGTACCCTAGCGGGGGATAATGAGCAGTTCTTC. It encodes CASSTLAGDNEQFF.

In the case of this clonotype: This clone may be a read error of a much larger clone one base away. The chain couples TRBV5-1 to TRBJ1-6; 8 positions agree with TRBD1. The CDR3 has 17 amino acids. Germline V gene lookup returns CDR1 SGHRS and CDR2 YFSETQ. The CDR3 region has the DNA TGCGCCAGCAGCTCCGATCAGGGGGCAGCGACGAATTCACCCCCCCACTTT. Its protein is CASSSDQGAATNSPPHF.